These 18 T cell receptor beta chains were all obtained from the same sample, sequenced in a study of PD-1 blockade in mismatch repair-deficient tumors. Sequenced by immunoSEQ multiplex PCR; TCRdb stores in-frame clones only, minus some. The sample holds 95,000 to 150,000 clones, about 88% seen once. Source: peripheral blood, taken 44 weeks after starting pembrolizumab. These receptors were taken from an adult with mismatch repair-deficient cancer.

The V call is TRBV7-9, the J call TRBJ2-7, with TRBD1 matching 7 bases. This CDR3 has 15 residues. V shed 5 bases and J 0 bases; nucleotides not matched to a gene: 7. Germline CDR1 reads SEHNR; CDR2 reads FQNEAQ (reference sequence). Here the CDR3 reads CASSQDGDSSYEQYF. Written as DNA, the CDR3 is TGTGCCAGCAGCCAAGATGGGGACAGCTCCTACGAGCAGTACTTC.

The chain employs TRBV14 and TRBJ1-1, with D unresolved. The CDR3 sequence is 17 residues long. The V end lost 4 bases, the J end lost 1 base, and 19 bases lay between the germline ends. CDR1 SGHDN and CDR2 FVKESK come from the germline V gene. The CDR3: CASSLTPLGGANTEAFF. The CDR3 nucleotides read TGTGCCAGCAGCCTAACGCCCCTTGGAGGTGCGAACACTGAAGCTTTCTTT.

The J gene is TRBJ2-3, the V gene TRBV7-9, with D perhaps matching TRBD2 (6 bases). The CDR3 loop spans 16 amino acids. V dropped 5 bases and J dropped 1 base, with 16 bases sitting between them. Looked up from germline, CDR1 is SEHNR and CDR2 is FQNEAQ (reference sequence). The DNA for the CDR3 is TGTGCCAGCAGCAGTCAACCGGGACTTCGCACAGATACGCAGTATTTT. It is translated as CASSSQPGLRTDTQYF.

CDR3 amino acids: CASSFSGQETQYF. The CDR3, as DNA: TGTGCCAGCAGCTTCAGCGGCCAAGAGACCCAGTACTTC. The chain links TRBV7-2 to TRBJ2-5, with a possible D match to TRBD2 (5 bases). Looked up from germline, CDR1 is SGHTA and CDR2 is FQGNSA. Trimming left V 3 bases short and J 1 base short, with 6 bases between. CDR3 length equals 13 residues. Full variable domain (remainder filled in from reference TRBV7-2 and TRBJ2-5): GAGVSQSPSNKVTEKGKDVELRCDPISGHTALYWYRQSLGQGLEFLIYFQGNSAPDKSGLPSDRFSAERTGGSVSTLTIQRTQQEDSAVYLCASSFSGQETQYFGPGTRLLVL.

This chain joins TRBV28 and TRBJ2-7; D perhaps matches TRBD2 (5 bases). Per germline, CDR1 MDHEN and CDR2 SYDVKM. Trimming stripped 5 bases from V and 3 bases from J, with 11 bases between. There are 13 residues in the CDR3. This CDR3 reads CASSPSGNYEQYF. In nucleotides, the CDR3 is TGTGCCAGCAGTCCCTCGGGGAACTACGAGCAGTACTTC.

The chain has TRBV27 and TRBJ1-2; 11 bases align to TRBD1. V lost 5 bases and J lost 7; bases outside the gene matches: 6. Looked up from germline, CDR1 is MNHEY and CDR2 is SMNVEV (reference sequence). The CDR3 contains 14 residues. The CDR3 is CASSPGQGAAGYTF. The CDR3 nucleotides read TGTGCCAGCAGTCCCGGACAGGGGGCGGCTGGCTACACCTTC.

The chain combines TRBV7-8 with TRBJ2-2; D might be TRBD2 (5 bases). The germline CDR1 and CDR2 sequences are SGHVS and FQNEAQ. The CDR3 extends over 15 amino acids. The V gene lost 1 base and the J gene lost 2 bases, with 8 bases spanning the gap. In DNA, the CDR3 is TGTGCCAGCAGCTTAGTCGGGGTAAACACCGGGGAGCTGTTTTTT. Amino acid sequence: CASSLVGVNTGELFF.

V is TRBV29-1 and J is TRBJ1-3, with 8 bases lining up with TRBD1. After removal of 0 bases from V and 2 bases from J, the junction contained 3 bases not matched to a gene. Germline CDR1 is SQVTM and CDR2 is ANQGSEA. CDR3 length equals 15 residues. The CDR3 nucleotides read TGCAGCGTTGAAGAGGACAGGGCCCCTGGAAACACCATATATTTT. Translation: CSVEEDRAPGNTIYF. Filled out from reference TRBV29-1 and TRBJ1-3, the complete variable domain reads SAVISQKPSRDICQRGTSLTIQCQVDSQVTMMFWYRQQPGQSLTLIATANQGSEATYESGFVIDKFPISRPNLTFSTLTVSNMSPEDSSIYLCSVEEDRAPGNTIYFGEGSWLTVV.

The CDR3 nucleotides are TGTGCCAGCAGCTTGGGTAGCGGGACTTACAATGAGCAGTTCTTC. Protein product: CASSLGSGTYNEQFF. The genes are TRBV7-3 and TRBJ2-1, with 8 bases that match TRBD2. Trimming took 3 bases from V and 4 from J; bases not matched to a gene: 5. This CDR3 comprises 15 residues. The germline gives CDR1 SGHTA, CDR2 FQGTGA.

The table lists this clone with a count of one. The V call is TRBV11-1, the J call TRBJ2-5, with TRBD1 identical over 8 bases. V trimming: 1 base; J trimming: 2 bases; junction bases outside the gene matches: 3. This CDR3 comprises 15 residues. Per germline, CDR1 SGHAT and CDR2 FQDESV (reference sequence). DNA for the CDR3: TGTGCCAGCAGCTTAGGGGACAGGCTACAAGAGACCCAGTACTTC. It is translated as CASSLGDRLQETQYF.

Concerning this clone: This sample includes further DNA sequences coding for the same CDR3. Here the CDR3 DNA reads TGTGCCACCAGCAGACCCCATGGGGACAGAAGAGAGGAGACCCAGTACTTC. Translated: CATSRPHGDRREETQYF. The V and J genes are TRBV15 and TRBJ2-5; 7 bases line up with TRBD1. Germline loops: CDR1 LNHNV, CDR2 YYDKDF (reference sequence). CDR3 length: 17 residues. V was pared by 2 bases and J by 5 bases, with 14 bases of the junction left unmatched.

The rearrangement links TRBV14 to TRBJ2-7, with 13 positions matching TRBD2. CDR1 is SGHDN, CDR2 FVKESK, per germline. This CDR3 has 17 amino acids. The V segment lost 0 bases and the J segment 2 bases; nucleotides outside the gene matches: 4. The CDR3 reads CASSQDRTSGGTYEQYF. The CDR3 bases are TGTGCCAGCAGCCAAGACCGGACTAGCGGGGGTACCTACGAGCAGTACTTC.

CDR3 bases: TGTGCCAGCTCAGGGTCCTCTGGAAACACCATATATTTT. This gives the protein CASSGSSGNTIYF. The chain employs TRBV2 and TRBJ1-3, with TRBD1 as a possible D gene (5 bases). V was pared by 8 bases and J by 0 bases, with 8 bases between. The length of the CDR3 is 13 residues. Looked up from germline, CDR1 is SNHLY and CDR2 is FYNNEI.

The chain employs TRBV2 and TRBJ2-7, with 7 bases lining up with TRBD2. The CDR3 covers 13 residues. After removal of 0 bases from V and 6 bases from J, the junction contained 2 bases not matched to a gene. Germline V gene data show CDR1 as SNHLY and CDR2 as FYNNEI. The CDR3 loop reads CASSEAGTTEQYF. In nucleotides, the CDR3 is TGTGCCAGCAGTGAAGCGGGGACTACCGAGCAGTACTTC.

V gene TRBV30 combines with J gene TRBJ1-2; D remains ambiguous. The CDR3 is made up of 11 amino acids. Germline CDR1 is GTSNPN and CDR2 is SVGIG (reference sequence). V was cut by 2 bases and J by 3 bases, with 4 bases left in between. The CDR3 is CAWSWDYGYTF. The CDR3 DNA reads TGTGCCTGGAGTTGGGACTATGGCTACACCTTC.

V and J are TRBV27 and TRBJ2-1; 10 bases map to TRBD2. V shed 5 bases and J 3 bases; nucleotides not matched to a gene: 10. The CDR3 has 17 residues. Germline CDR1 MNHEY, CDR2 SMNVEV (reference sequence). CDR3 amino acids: CASSQFPTSGYYNEQFF. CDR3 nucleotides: TGTGCCAGCAGTCAGTTTCCGACTAGCGGGTACTACAATGAGCAGTTCTTC.

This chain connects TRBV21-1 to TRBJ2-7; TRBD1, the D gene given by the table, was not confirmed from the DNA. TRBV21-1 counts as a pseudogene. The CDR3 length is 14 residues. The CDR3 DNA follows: TGTGCCAGCAGCCCGGGACAGGGTCCCTACGAGCAGTACTTC. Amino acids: CASSPGQGPYEQYF.

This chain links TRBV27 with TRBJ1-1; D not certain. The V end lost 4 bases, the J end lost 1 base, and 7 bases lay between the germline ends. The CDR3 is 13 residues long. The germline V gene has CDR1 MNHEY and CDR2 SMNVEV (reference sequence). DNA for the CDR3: TGTGCCAGCAGTTATCGACAGAACACTGAAGCTTTCTTT. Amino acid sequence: CASSYRQNTEAFF.